Presented here are 27 T cell receptor beta chains from one specimen sequenced in a study of cytomegalovirus exposure and HLA in healthy donors. The PCR made use of 60 Vbeta and 13 Jbeta primers. The protocol was immunoSEQ multiplex PCR, while the TCRdb copy is restricted to in-frame clones and leaves out a portion. The table includes 140,000 or so clones, more than 70% detected once. The sequenced sample consisted of PBMCs. These receptors originate from a woman aged 40 to 50 in good health and CMV-seronegative.

The chain is built from TRBV14 and TRBJ2-1; perhaps TRBD2 as D (6 bases). Germline lookup yields CDR1 SGHDN and CDR2 FVKESK. The CDR3 extends over 15 amino acids. Trimming stripped 1 base from V and 2 bases from J, with 9 bases between. The CDR3 reads CASSQGLATYNEQFF. The DNA of the CDR3 is TGTGCCAGCAGCCAAGGTCTAGCGACCTACAATGAGCAGTTCTTC.

The gene calls are TRBV6-6 and TRBJ2-1; 9 nucleotides line up with TRBD2. Germline V gene lookup returns CDR1 MNHNY and CDR2 SVGAGI (reference sequence). This CDR3 spans 14 amino acids. V was pared by 8 bases and J by 6 bases, with 8 bases of the junction left unmatched. The CDR3 region is CASRREGLGNEQFF. CDR3 coding DNA: TGTGCCAGCCGGCGGGAGGGCCTGGGCAATGAGCAGTTCTTC.

The chain combines TRBV9 with TRBJ1-1; perhaps TRBD1 as D (5 bases). CDR1 is SGDLS and CDR2 is YYNGEE in the germline V gene. Trimming left V 4 bases short and J 8 bases short, with 15 bases between. This CDR3 contains 13 residues. CDR3 sequence: CASSLSGAGEAFF. CDR3 coding DNA: TGTGCCAGCAGCCTCAGCGGGGCGGGCGAAGCTTTCTTT.

J is TRBJ1-1 and V is TRBV6-1; TRBD1 agrees at 11 bases. Germline lookup yields CDR1 MNHNS and CDR2 SASEGT. The CDR3 consists of 15 residues. Trimming at V came to 5 bases and at J to 5 bases, leaving 7 bases not matched to a gene. CDR3 sequence reads: CASSTQGTGGTEAFF. The CDR3 DNA follows: TGTGCCAGCAGTACACAAGGGACAGGGGGAACTGAAGCTTTCTTT.

This chain connects TRBV10-3 to TRBJ2-7; D is undetermined. Germline-derived CDR1 and CDR2 are ENHRY and SYGVKD. This CDR3 has 13 residues. Trimming pared 3 bases from V and 3 bases from J, leaving 9 bases between. In nucleotides, the CDR3 is TGTGCCATCAGTGAAGTGAACAGCTACGAGCAGTACTTC. Its protein product is CAISEVNSYEQYF.

The chain joins TRBV27 to TRBJ1-1; D remains unclear. Trimming shortened V by 4 bases and J by 1 base, and 10 bases separated the two germline ends. The germline gives CDR1 MNHEY, CDR2 SMNVEV (reference sequence). The CDR3 is 14 amino acids. The CDR3 nucleotides read TGTGCCAGCAGTTCCCCCCAATCGAACACTGAAGCTTTCTTT. Amino acid sequence: CASSSPQSNTEAFF.

In this sample, this clone turned up many times. The chain uses TRBV6-5 and TRBJ1-1; D unresolved. Germline V gene data show CDR1 as MNHEY and CDR2 as SVGAGI. The length of the CDR3 is 12 residues. Between the trimmed V and J ends, which lost 6 bases and 10 bases, there was a span of 15 bases. CDR3 nucleotides: TGTGCCAGCAGCCAGACTGGTAGGCGAGCTTTCTTT. This translates into CASSQTGRRAFF.

This chain joins TRBV27 and TRBJ1-6, with 8 bases identical to TRBD1. The CDR3 totals 15 residues. Looked up from germline, CDR1 is MNHEY and CDR2 is SMNVEV (reference sequence). The ends lost 5 bases at V and 10 bases at J; junction bases unmatched: 10. The CDR3 DNA follows: TGTGCCAGCAGTGTCTTAACAGGGGGATACTCACCCCTCCACTTT. Its translation is CASSVLTGGYSPLHF.

This clone was observed a handful of times. The gene calls are TRBV2 and TRBJ1-1, with 9 bases identical to TRBD1. The CDR3 is 15 amino acids. CDR1 and CDR2 from the germline V gene are SNHLY and FYNNEI. Germline trimming cut 5 bases from V and 11 bases from J; bases unmatched to any gene: 15. CDR3 DNA sequence: TGTGCCAGCAGTTCCCGGACAGGGGCCGCGCGAATGGCTTTCTTT. The encoded protein is CASSSRTGAARMAFF.

V and J are TRBV4-1 and TRBJ2-1, with TRBD1 as a possible D gene (5 bases). CDR3 size: 15 residues. V gave up 1 base and J gave up 0 bases, with 7 bases separating them. Looked up from germline, CDR1 is MGHRA and CDR2 is YSYEKL. The CDR3 protein is CASSQGQLSYNEQFF. The CDR3 DNA follows: TGCGCCAGCAGCCAAGGACAGCTCTCCTACAATGAGCAGTTCTTC.

The chain employs TRBV30 and TRBJ2-7; possible D gene TRBD1, 7 bases. Trimming pared 4 bases from V and 2 bases from J, leaving 15 bases between. This CDR3 is built from 14 residues. From germline, CDR1 is GTSNPN and CDR2 SVGIG (reference sequence). The CDR3 DNA is TGTGCCTGGAACGGACCCAGGGGGGCCTACGAGCAGTACTTC. This sequence encodes CAWNGPRGAYEQYF.

The genes are TRBV27 and TRBJ1-2; D might be TRBD1 (6 bases). Germline V gene sequence: CDR1 MNHEY, CDR2 SMNVEV (reference sequence). The V end lost 4 bases, the J end lost 6 bases, and 21 bases lay between the germline ends. The CDR3 is 16 amino acids. Written as DNA, the CDR3 is TGTGCCAGCAGTTCATTCGCCGCCAGGGGTGTGAATGGCTACACCTTC. It encodes CASSSFAARGVNGYTF.

This clone occurred a few times. This sequence joins TRBV5-1 and TRBJ1-2, with D hard to call. The ends were cut back, 0 bases at V and 0 bases at J, with 3 bases in the middle. The CDR3 extends over 13 amino acids. The germline V gene has CDR1 SGHRS and CDR2 YFSETQ. The DNA for the CDR3 is TGCGCCAGCAGCTTGGAGCCTAACTATGGCTACACCTTC. Translation: CASSLEPNYGYTF.

This clone appeared a single time. The chain joins TRBV2 to TRBJ1-4; 9 bases are shared with TRBD1. The junction had 8 bases not matched to a gene; V was cut back by 4 bases and J by 8 bases. The CDR3 covers 15 residues. Germline lookup yields CDR1 SNHLY and CDR2 FYNNEI. The CDR3 bases are TGTGCCAGCAGTGGGGAGGACAGGGGTTGGGAAAAACTGTTTTTT. It translates to CASSGEDRGWEKLFF.

This chain connects TRBV15 to TRBJ1-1, with D possibly matching TRBD1 (6 bases). CDR3 length: 16 residues. V dropped 0 bases and J dropped 0 bases, with 11 bases sitting between them. Germline CDR1 reads LNHNV; CDR2 reads YYDKDF (reference sequence). Here the CDR3 DNA reads TGTGCCACCAGCAGAGATCTTTCAGGGGTGAACACTGAAGCTTTCTTT. Translation gives CATSRDLSGVNTEAFF.

V and J are TRBV29-1 and TRBJ2-7, with 7 bases aligning to TRBD1. Unmatched junction bases numbered 14, after V lost 4 bases and J lost 2 bases. The germline V gene has CDR1 SQVTM and CDR2 ANQGSEA. CDR3 length: 16 residues. The CDR3 nucleotides read TGCAGCGTTGTGCTCACATCCGGGACAGTTACCTACGAGCAGTACTTC. This gives the protein CSVVLTSGTVTYEQYF.

The chain links TRBV6-5 to TRBJ1-1; tentative D call: TRBD1 (6 bases). This CDR3 is built from 13 residues. The germline CDR1 and CDR2 sequences are MNHEY and SVGAGI. V lost 9 bases and J lost 3, with 14 bases in between. The CDR3 protein is CASSRQVHTEAFF. CDR3 DNA sequence: TGTGCCAGTTCCCGACAGGTGCACACTGAAGCTTTCTTT.

This clone was seen only a few times. The chain combines TRBV27 with TRBJ1-6; 7 bases fit TRBD1. The CDR3 length is 15 residues. Germline V gene sequence: CDR1 MNHEY, CDR2 SMNVEV (reference sequence). V trimming: 1 base; J trimming: 7 bases; junction bases outside the gene matches: 4. The CDR3 is CASSLWSRGNSPLHF. The DNA for the CDR3 is TGTGCCAGCAGTTTATGGAGCAGGGGGAATTCACCCCTCCACTTT.

The chain combines TRBV6-5 with TRBJ2-5; TRBD1 might be the D (6 bases). The length of the CDR3 is 15 residues. V dropped 5 bases and J dropped 0 bases, with 13 bases sitting between them. Germline V gene sequence: CDR1 MNHEY, CDR2 SVGAGI. The CDR3 DNA reads as TGTGCCAGCAGTAAATCCGGGACACACCAAGAGACCCAGTACTTC. Its translation is CASSKSGTHQETQYF.

V usage is TRBV5-1 and J usage is TRBJ2-1; perhaps TRBD2 as D (6 bases). Per germline, CDR1 SGHRS and CDR2 YFSETQ. Deletions cut 0 bases from V and 4 bases from J, with 14 bases between. The CDR3 consists of 16 residues. CDR3: CASSLGLGGDYNEQFF. The CDR3 DNA reads TGCGCCAGCAGCTTGGGCCTGGGCGGGGATTACAATGAGCAGTTCTTC.

This clone came up a few times. The chain employs TRBV6-5 and TRBJ1-1; possibly TRBD1 for D (5 bases). This CDR3 is 12 amino acids long. The germline V gene has CDR1 MNHEY and CDR2 SVGAGI. Trimming left V 6 bases short and J 6 bases short, with 11 bases between. CDR3 nucleotide sequence: TGTGCCAGCAGCAAGGGGTGGGCTGAAGCTTTCTTT. Amino acid sequence: CASSKGWAEAFF.

The sample holds a few counts of this clone. The chain employs TRBV4-1 and TRBJ1-1, with 12 bases fitting TRBD1. V lost 3 bases, J lost 4 bases, and 6 bases stayed unmatched. CDR3 length: 16 residues. The germline CDR1 and CDR2 sequences are MGHRA and YSYEKL. CDR3 nucleotides: TGCGCCAGCAGCCAGGCCGGGACAGGGGGCGGCACTGAAGCTTTCTTT. It translates to CASSQAGTGGGTEAFF.

This clone was counted between two and nine times. The chain carries TRBV7-9 and TRBJ2-7, with no clear D. This CDR3 is built from 13 residues. Germline CDR1 and CDR2: SEHNR and FQNEAQ (reference sequence). Trimming left V 3 bases short and J 0 bases short, with 6 bases between. The CDR3 spells CASSFYSSYEQYF. CDR3 bases: TGTGCCAGCAGCTTTTACAGCTCCTACGAGCAGTACTTC.

V is TRBV19 and J is TRBJ2-5, with 14 bases that match TRBD2. The CDR3 extends over 17 amino acids. The germline V gene encodes CDR1 LNHDA and CDR2 SQIVND (reference sequence). The V gene end was trimmed by 5 bases and the J gene end by 5 bases; junction bases not matched to a gene: 10. CDR3 nucleotide sequence: TGTGCCAGTAGTCAACTAGGACTAGCGGGGGGTAAGGAGACCCAGTACTTC. It yields the protein CASSQLGLAGGKETQYF.

CDR3 nucleotide sequence: TGTGCCAGCAGGCCTTCCCCAGCGGGGGGCCCCCCCCCGTTCTTC. Protein product: CASRPSPAGGPPPFF. The chain employs TRBV28 and TRBJ2-1, with 9 nucleotides matching TRBD2. After removal of 6 bases from V and 15 bases from J, the junction contained 18 bases not matched to a gene. This CDR3 has 15 residues. Germline CDR1 reads MDHEN; CDR2 reads SYDVKM.

The V call is TRBV27, the J call TRBJ1-2; 7 nucleotides align to TRBD1. CDR1 and CDR2 (germline): MNHEY, SMNVEV (reference sequence). The junction had 10 bases not matched to a gene; V was cut back by 5 bases and J by 4 bases. The CDR3 loop spans 15 amino acids. CDR3 sequence reads: CASSPSTGSPYGYTF. DNA of the CDR3: TGTGCCAGCAGTCCCTCGACAGGGAGTCCCTATGGCTACACCTTC.

CDR3 nucleotide sequence: TGTGCCAGCAGACCCAAAGGGTTGAGGGACTATGGCTACACCTTC. It translates to CASRPKGLRDYGYTF. The J gene is TRBJ1-2, the V gene TRBV28; no clear D. This CDR3 has 15 amino acids. Germline V gives CDR1 MDHEN, CDR2 SYDVKM. Trimming took 6 bases from V and 3 from J, leaving 17 bases between them.